This TCR beta chain was retrieved from a study of CD8 T cells in Susac syndrome. Points from the study as a whole: Individuals included in the TCR sequencing and HLA analysis were acknowledged by the study to be relatively few in number.

CD8+ and CD4+ T cells from blood underwent TCR beta sequencing. Stable or active relapsing-remitting multiple sclerosis, untreated and meeting revised McDonald criteria, defined the controls. This CDR3 spans 14 amino acids. Trimming pared 5 bases from V and 3 bases from J, leaving 14 bases between. Germline V gene sequence: CDR1 SGHVS, CDR2 FNYEAQ. Comment on this clonotype: Its cognate antigen is unknown.

RNA totalling about 0.45 to 1 ug underwent reverse transcription with random hexamers. TCR beta CDR3 was amplified by immunoSEQ covering 54 Vbeta and 13 Jbeta. TCRdb reprocessed the immunoSEQ multiplex PCR reads via MiXCR and lists one record per CDR3 protein. The sample records 250,000 to 300,000 distinct CDR3 sequences, roughly 84% being singletons. The receptor was derived from a human donor with multiple sclerosis. The V call is TRBV7-6, the J call TRBJ2-7, with D perhaps being TRBD1 or TRBD2 (7 bases each). Input material: CD8+ T cells from PBMCs. The CDR3 sequence: CASSITGEGYEQYF. The CDR3 bases are TGTGCCAGCAGCATTACAGGGGAGGGCTACGAGCAGTACTTC. Full variable domain (outside the CDR3, taken from reference TRBV7-6 and TRBJ2-7): GAGVSQSPRYKVTKRGQDVALRCDPISGHVSLYWYRQALGQGPEFLTYFNYEAQQDKSGLPNDRFSAERPEGSISTLTIQRTEQRDSAMYRCASSITGEGYEQYFGPGTRLTVT.